This T cell receptor (beta chain) was recovered during a study of graft-versus-host responses after intestinal transplantation. Turning to the study itself: Anti-thymocyte globulin was used for induction in all recipients, who then took tacrolimus and steroids for approximately 3 years.

The CDR3 has 15 amino acids. The V end was cut by 0 bases, the J end by 6 bases, with 12 bases between. Germline V CDR1 and CDR2: MNHEY, SVGAGI. Libraries were prepared by immunoSEQ multiplex PCR; TCRdb keeps only in-frame clonotypes and omits some of them. The sample lists about 47,000 clones; just under 95% were seen once. About this clone: What it binds is not known.

General study results and limits: Peak levels of circulating GvH clones tracked with early post-transplant HvG declines.

The chain is built from TRBV6-5 and TRBJ1-5, with D possibly matching TRBD1 (5 bases). The sample consisted of PBMCs, taken 786 days after a first intestinal transplant, on the day of a second. The sequence was obtained from a human patient who received an intestinal transplant, so some T cells may come from the graft donor. Here the CDR3 reads CASSYSRAGRQPQHF. CDR3 bases: TGTGCCAGCAGTTACTCGAGGGCAGGGCGTCAGCCCCAGCATTTT.